One sample yielded the 3 T cell receptor beta chains listed below, sequenced in a study of blood T cell repertoires in COVID-19. Assay: immunoSEQ multiplex PCR; the TCRdb copy retains only in-frame clones and omits some. This table holds about 300,000 clones, about 90% found once. The sequenced sample was PBMCs or T cells enriched from blood (not recorded which). The source is a woman under 40 who had recovered from COVID-19.

CDR3 loop: CASTGTGEAFF. CDR3 nucleotide sequence: TGCGCCAGCACAGGGACAGGGGAAGCTTTCTTT. This rearrangement joins TRBV5-1 to TRBJ1-1; 9 bases line up with TRBD1. From germline, CDR1 is SGHRS and CDR2 YFSETQ. V was clipped by 6 bases and J by 8 bases; unmatched bases: 2. This CDR3 spans 11 amino acids.

In regard to this clone: One end of the junction varies from germline; a read error may be responsible. This CDR3 reads CASSQVFGQGNSEAFF. The CDR3 nucleotides are TGTGCCAGCAGCCAAGTTTTTGGTCAGGGGAACTCTGAAGCTTTCTTT. The chain couples TRBV3-1 (or the pseudogene TRBV3-2) to TRBJ1-1; weak D call: TRBD1 (6 bases). CDR1 LGHDT and CDR2 YNNKEL come from the germline V gene (reference sequence). CDR3 length equals 16 residues.

The V and J genes are TRBV27 and TRBJ2-1; D is perhaps TRBD1 (6 bases). The germline CDR1 and CDR2 sequences are MNHEY and SMNVEV (reference sequence). The V end lost 3 bases, the J end lost 5 bases, and 11 bases lay between the germline ends. The CDR3 spans 14 residues. CDR3 nucleotide sequence: TGTGCCAGCAGTTTCGCCAGGGGACACAATGAGCAGTTCTTC. Protein product: CASSFARGHNEQFF.